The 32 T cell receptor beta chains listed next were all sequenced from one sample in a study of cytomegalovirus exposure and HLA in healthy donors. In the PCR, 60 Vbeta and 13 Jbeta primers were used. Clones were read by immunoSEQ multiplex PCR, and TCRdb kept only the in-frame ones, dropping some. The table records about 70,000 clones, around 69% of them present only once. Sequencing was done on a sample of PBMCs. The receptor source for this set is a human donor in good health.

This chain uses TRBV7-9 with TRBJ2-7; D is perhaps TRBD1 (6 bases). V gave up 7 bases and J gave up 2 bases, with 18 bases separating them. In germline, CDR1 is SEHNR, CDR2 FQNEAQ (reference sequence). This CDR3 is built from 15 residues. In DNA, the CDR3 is TGTGCCAGCATCCTTACCGGCAGGGGAACCTACGAGCAGTACTTC. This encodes CASILTGRGTYEQYF.

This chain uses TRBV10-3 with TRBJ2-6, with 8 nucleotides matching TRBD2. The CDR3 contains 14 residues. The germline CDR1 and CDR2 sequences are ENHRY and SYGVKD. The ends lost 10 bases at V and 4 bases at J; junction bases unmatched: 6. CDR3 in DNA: TGTGCCACGGCGGGGGGCACCGGGGCCAACGTCCTGACTTTC. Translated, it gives CATAGGTGANVLTF.

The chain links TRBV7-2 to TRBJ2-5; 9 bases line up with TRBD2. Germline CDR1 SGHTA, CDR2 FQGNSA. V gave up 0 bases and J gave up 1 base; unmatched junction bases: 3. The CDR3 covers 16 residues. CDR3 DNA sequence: TGTGCCAGCAGCTTAGCTCCTAGCGGGGCCCAAGAGACCCAGTACTTC. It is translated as CASSLAPSGAQETQYF. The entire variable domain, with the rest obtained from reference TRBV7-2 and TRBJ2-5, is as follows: GAGVSQSPSNKVTEKGKDVELRCDPISGHTALYWYRQSLGQGLEFLIYFQGNSAPDKSGLPSDRFSAERTGGSVSTLTIQRTQQEDSAVYLCASSLAPSGAQETQYFGPGTRLLVL.

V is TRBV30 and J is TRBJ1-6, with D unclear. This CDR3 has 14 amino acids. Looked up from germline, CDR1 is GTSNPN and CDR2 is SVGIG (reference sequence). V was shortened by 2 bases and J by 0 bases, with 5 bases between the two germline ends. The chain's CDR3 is CAWSRSSYNSPLHF. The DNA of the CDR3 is TGTGCCTGGAGTAGGAGCTCCTATAATTCACCCCTCCACTTT.

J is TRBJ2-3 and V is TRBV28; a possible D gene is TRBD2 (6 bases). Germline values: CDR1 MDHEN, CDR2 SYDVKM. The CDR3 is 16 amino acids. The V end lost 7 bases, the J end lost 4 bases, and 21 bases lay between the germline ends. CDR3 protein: CASTLFSGVRADTQYF. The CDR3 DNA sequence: TGTGCCAGCACCCTTTTCTCGGGGGTAAGGGCAGATACGCAGTATTTT.

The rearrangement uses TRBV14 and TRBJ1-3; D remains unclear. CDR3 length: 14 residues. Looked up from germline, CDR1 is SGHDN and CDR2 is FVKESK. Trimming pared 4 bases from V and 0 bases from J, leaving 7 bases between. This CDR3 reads CASSRPGSGNTIYF. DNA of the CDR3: TGTGCCAGCAGCCGGCCAGGCTCTGGAAACACCATATATTTT.

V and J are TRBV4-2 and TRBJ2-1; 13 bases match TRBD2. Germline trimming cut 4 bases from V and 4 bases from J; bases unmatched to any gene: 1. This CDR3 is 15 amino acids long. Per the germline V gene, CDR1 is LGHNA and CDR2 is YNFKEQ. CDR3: CASSLLAGGYNEQFF. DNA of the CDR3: TGTGCCAGCAGCCTACTAGCGGGAGGGTACAATGAGCAGTTCTTC.

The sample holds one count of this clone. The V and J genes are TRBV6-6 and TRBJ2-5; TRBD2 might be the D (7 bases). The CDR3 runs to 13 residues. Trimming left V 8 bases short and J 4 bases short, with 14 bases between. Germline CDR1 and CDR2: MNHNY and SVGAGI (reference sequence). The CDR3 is CASGGGGGETQYF. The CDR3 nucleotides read TGTGCCAGCGGAGGGGGAGGGGGAGAGACCCAGTACTTC.

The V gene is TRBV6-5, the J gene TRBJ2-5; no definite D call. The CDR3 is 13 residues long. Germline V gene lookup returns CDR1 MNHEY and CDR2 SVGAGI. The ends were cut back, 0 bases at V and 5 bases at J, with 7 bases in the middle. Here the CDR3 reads CASSYSSMETQYF. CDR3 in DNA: TGTGCCAGCAGTTACTCTAGCATGGAGACCCAGTACTTC.

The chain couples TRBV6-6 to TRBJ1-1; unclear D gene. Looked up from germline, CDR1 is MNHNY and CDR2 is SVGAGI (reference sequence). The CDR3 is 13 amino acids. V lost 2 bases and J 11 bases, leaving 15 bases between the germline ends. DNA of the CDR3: TGTGCCAGCAGTTACGTACGAAGAGAGTCGGCTTTCTTT. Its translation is CASSYVRRESAFF.

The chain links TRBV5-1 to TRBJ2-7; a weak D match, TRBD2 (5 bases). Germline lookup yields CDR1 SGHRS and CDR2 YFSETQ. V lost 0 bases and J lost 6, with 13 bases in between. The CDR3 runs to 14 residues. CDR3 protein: CASSLDGLGGEQYF. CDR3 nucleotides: TGCGCCAGCAGCTTGGATGGCCTAGGAGGCGAGCAGTACTTC.

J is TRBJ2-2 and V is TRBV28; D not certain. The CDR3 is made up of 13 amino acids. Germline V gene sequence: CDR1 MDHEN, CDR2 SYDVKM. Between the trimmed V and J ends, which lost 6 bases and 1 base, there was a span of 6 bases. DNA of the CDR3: TGTGCCAGCAGCCTTCGGAACACCGGGGAGCTGTTTTTT. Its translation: CASSLRNTGELFF.

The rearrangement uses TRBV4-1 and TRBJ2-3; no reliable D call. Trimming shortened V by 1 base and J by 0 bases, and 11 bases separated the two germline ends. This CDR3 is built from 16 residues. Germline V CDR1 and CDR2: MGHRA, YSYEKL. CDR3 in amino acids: CASSQVNLVSTDTQYF. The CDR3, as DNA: TGCGCCAGCAGCCAAGTAAACCTAGTCAGCACAGATACGCAGTATTTT.

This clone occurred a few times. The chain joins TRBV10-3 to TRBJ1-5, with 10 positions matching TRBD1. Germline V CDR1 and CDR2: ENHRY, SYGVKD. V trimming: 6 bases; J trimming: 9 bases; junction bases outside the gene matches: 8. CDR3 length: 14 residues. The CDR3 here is CAISPAGQGRPQHF. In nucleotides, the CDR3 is TGTGCCATCAGCCCTGCGGGACAGGGGAGGCCCCAGCATTTT.

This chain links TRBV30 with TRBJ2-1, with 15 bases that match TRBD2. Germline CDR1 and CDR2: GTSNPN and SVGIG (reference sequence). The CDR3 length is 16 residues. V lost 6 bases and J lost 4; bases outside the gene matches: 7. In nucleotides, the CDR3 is TGTGCCTGTTCTTTCGGGACTAGCGGGAGGTACAATGAGCAGTTCTTC. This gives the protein CACSFGTSGRYNEQFF.

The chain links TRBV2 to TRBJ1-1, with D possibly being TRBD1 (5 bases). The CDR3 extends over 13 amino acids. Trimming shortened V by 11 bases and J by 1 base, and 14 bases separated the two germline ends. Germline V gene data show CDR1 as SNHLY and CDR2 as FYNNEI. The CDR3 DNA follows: TGTGCCTGCAAGGGGCAGGCGAACACTGAAGCTTTCTTT. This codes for CACKGQANTEAFF.

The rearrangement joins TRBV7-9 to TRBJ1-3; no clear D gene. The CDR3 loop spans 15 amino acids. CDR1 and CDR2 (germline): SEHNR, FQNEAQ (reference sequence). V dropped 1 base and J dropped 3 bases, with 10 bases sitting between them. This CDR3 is CASSLGVPHGNTIYF. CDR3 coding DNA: TGTGCCAGCAGCTTAGGAGTTCCCCATGGAAACACCATATATTTT. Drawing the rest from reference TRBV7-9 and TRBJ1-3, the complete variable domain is DTGVSQNPRHKITKRGQNVTFRCDPISEHNRLYWYRQTLGQGPEFLTYFQNEAQLEKSRLLSDRFSAERPKGSFSTLEIQRTEQGDSAMYLCASSLGVPHGNTIYFGEGSWLTVV.

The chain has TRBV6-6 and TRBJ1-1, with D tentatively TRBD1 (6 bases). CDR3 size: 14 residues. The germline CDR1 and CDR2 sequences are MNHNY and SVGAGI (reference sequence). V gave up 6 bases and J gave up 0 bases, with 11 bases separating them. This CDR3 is CASRKWDMNTEAFF. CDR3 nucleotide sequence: TGTGCCAGCAGAAAATGGGACATGAACACTGAAGCTTTCTTT.

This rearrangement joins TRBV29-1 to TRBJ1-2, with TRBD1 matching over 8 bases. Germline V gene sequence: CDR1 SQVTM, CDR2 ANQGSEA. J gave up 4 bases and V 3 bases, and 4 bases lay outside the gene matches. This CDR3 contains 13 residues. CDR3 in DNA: TGCAGCGTTGACAGGGGGCGAAGCTATGGCTACACCTTC. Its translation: CSVDRGRSYGYTF.

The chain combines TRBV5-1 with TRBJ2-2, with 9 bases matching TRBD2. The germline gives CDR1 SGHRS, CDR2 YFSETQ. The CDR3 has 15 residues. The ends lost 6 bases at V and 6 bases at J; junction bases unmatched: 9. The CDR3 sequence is CASIDSGSKAGELFF. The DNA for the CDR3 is TGCGCCAGCATTGATAGCGGGAGTAAAGCCGGGGAGCTGTTTTTT.

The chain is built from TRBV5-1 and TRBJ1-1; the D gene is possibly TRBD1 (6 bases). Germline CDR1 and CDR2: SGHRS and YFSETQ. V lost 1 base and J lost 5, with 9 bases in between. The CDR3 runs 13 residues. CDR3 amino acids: CASSLSQGTEAFF. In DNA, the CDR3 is TGCGCCAGCAGCTTGTCGCAGGGGACTGAAGCTTTCTTT.

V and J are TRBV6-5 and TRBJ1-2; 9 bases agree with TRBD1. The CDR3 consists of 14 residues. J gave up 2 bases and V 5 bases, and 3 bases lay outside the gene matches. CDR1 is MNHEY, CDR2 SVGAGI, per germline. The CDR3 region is CASSIDRGNYGYTF. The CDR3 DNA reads TGTGCCAGCAGTATCGACAGGGGGAACTATGGCTACACCTTC.

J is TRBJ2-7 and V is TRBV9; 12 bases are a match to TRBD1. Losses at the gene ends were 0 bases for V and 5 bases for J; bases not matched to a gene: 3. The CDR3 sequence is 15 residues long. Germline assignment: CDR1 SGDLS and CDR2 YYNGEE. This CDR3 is CASSVEGQGANEQYF. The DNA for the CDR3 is TGTGCCAGCAGCGTAGAGGGACAGGGGGCAAACGAGCAGTACTTC.

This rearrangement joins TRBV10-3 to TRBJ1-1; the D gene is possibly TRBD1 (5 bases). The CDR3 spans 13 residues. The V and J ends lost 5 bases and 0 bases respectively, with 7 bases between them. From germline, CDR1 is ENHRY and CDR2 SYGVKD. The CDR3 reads CAISQGLNTEAFF. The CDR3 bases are TGTGCCATCAGTCAGGGTCTGAACACTGAAGCTTTCTTT.

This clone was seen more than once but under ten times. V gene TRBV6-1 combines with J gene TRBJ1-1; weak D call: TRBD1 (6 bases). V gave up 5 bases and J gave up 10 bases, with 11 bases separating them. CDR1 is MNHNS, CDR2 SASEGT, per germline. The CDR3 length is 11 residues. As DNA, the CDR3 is TGTGCCAGCAGTAACAGGGTTGGAGCTTTCTTT. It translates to CASSNRVGAFF.

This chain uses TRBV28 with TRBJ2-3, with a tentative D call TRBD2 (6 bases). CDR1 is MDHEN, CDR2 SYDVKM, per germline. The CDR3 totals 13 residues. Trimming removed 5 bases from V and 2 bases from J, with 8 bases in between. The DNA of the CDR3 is TGTGCCAGCAGTCGGGACTTCACAGATACGCAGTATTTT. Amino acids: CASSRDFTDTQYF.

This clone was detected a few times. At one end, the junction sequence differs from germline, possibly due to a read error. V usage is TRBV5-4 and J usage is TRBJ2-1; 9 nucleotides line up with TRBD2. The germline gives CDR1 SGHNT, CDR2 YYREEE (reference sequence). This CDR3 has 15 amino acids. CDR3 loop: CASSLVTSGSNEQFF. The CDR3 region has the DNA TGTGCCAGCAGTTTGGTAACTAGCGGGTCGAATGAGCAGTTCTTC.

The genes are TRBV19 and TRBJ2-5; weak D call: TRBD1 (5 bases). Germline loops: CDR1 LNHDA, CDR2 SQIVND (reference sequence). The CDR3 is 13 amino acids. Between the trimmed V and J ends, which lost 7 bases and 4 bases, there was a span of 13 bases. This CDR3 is CASKGSQRETQYF. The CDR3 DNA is TGTGCCAGTAAGGGGTCCCAGCGAGAGACCCAGTACTTC.

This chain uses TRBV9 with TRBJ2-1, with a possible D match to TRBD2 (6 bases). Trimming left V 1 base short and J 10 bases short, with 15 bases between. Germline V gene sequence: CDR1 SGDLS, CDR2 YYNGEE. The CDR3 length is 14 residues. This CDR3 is CASSVSAGPKEQFF. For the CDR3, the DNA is TGTGCCAGCAGCGTATCCGCGGGACCAAAGGAGCAGTTCTTC.

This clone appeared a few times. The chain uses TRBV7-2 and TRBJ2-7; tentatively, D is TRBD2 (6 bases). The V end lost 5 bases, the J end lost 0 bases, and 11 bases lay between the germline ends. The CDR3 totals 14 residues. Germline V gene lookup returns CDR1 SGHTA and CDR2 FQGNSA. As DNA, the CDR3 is TGTGCCAGCAGCCGGGAGTCCCTCTCCTACGAGCAGTACTTC. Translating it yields CASSRESLSYEQYF.

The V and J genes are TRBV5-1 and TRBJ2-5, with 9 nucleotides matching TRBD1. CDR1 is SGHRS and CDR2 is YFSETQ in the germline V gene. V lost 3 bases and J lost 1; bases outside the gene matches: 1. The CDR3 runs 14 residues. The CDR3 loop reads CASSSQGAQETQYF. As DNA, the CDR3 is TGCGCCAGCAGCTCACAGGGGGCCCAAGAGACCCAGTACTTC. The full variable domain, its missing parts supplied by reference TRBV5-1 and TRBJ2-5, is KAGVTQTPRYLIKTRGQQVTLSCSPISGHRSVSWYQQTPGQGLQFLFEYFSETQRNKGNFPGRFSGRQFSNSRSEMNVSTLELGDSALYLCASSSQGAQETQYFGPGTRLLVL.

The CDR3 bases are TGCGCCAGCAGGTCCACTAGCGACTCCTACAATGAGCAGTTCTTC. Amino acid sequence: CASRSTSDSYNEQFF. The gene calls are TRBV5-1 and TRBJ2-1; 7 bases match TRBD2. V lost 5 bases and J lost 0; bases outside the gene matches: 5. This CDR3 comprises 15 residues. Germline V gene lookup returns CDR1 SGHRS and CDR2 YFSETQ.